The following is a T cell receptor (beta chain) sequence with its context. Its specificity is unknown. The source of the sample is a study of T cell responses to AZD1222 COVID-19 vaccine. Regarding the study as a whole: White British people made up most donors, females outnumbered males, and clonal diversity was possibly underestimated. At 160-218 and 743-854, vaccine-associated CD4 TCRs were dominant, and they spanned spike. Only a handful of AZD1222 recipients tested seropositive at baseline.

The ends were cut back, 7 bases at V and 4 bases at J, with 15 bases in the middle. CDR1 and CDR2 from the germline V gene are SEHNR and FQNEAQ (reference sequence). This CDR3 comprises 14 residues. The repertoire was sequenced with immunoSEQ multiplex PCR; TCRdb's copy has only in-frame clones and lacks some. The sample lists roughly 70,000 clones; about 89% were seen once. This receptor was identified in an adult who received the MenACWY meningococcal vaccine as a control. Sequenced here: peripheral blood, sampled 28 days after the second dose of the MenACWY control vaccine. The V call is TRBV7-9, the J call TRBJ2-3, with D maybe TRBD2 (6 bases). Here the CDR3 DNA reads TGTGCCAGCACGGGAGAAAAGGTCTCAGATACGCAGTATTTT. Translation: CASTGEKVSDTQYF.